This passage covers 10 T cell receptor beta chains from one sample sequenced in a study of T cells in Graves' hyperthyroidism and ophthalmopathy. RNA transcripts yielded amplified TCR beta CDR3 regions. Initially, a first-round RT-PCR of the TCR CDR3 employed the HTBI primer set. TCRdb reprocessed the multiplex PCR reads with MiXCR, giving one entry per CDR3 protein. The table includes a few hundred thousand distinct CDR3 sequences, 46% detected once. What was sequenced was peripheral blood or thyroid tissue (not recorded which). The receptors originated from an adult woman with Graves' disease, either hyperthyroidism or ophthalmopathy (not recorded which).

The table lists this clonotype with many counts. V and J are TRBV6-5 and TRBJ2-5, with a possible D match to TRBD1 (6 bases). V was cut by 6 bases and J by 2 bases, with 19 bases left in between. The CDR3 extends over 16 amino acids. Germline V gene sequence: CDR1 MNHEY, CDR2 SVGAGI. The CDR3 spells CASSSLFQGTQETQYF. In DNA, the CDR3 is TGTGCCAGCAGCTCCCTCTTTCAAGGGACACAAGAGACCCAGTACTTC.

This clonotype came up a few times. V usage is TRBV2 and J usage is TRBJ1-2, with D tentatively TRBD1 (6 bases). In germline, CDR1 is SNHLY, CDR2 FYNNEI. The CDR3 totals 13 residues. The V and J ends lost 7 bases and 2 bases respectively, with 11 bases between them. CDR3 in amino acids: CASTPGDNYGYTF. The CDR3 nucleotides are TGTGCCAGCACTCCAGGGGACAACTATGGCTACACCTTC. Complete variable domain (other parts from reference TRBV2 and TRBJ1-2): EPEVTQTPSHQVTQMGQEVILRCVPISNHLYFYWYRQILGQKVEFLVSFYNNEISEKSEIFDDQFSVERPDGSNFTLKIRSTKLEDSAMYFCASTPGDNYGYTFGSGTRLTVV.

The rearrangement joins TRBV11-2 to TRBJ1-2; no clear D gene. Germline V CDR1 and CDR2: SGHAT, FQNNGV. The CDR3 length is 13 residues. The V and J ends lost 5 bases and 8 bases respectively, with 15 bases between them. CDR3 residues: CASSLLRTDGYTF. CDR3 sequence (DNA): TGTGCCAGCAGCCTACTGCGGACGGACGGCTACACCTTC.

This clonotype was counted ten times or more. The chain couples TRBV2 to TRBJ1-4, with no clear D. CDR3 length: 15 residues. Between the trimmed V and J ends, which lost 0 bases and 4 bases, there was a span of 9 bases. The germline CDR1 and CDR2 sequences are SNHLY and FYNNEI. CDR3: CASSEALRRNEKLFF. Here the CDR3 DNA reads TGTGCCAGCAGTGAAGCGCTTCGTCGTAATGAAAAACTGTTTTTT.

This clonotype showed up just a few times. J is TRBJ2-2 and V is TRBV30; tentatively, D is TRBD1 (6 bases). V shed 4 bases and J shed 6 bases, with 12 bases lying between them. Per the germline V gene, CDR1 is GTSNPN and CDR2 is SVGIG (reference sequence). The CDR3 has 13 amino acids. The CDR3 sequence: CAWNQGFSGELFF. In DNA form, the CDR3 reads TGTGCCTGGAACCAGGGGTTCTCCGGGGAGCTGTTTTTT.

The count of this clonotype is one. The V and J genes are TRBV7-6 and TRBJ2-7; D may be TRBD2 (8 bases). V was shortened by 3 bases and J by 4 bases, with 16 bases between the two germline ends. The CDR3 length is 15 residues. Germline V CDR1 and CDR2: SGHVS, FNYEAQ. The CDR3 DNA reads TGTGCCAGCAGCTTGCGGGGGGACAGTGGTTACGAGCAGTACTTC. Translation: CASSLRGDSGYEQYF.

At least ten counts were recorded for this clonotype. CDR3 residues: CASSLEIGANTEAFF. CDR3 nucleotides: TGCGCCAGCAGCTTGGAGATAGGGGCGAACACTGAAGCTTTCTTT. The rearrangement joins TRBV5-1 to TRBJ1-1, with a tentative D call TRBD1 (5 bases). V gave up 0 bases and J gave up 1 base, with 10 bases separating them. Germline V gene lookup returns CDR1 SGHRS and CDR2 YFSETQ. This CDR3 region has 15 residues. Combining the CDR3 with reference TRBV5-1 and TRBJ1-1 gives the whole variable domain KAGVTQTPRYLIKTRGQQVTLSCSPISGHRSVSWYQQTPGQGLQFLFEYFSETQRNKGNFPGRFSGRQFSNSRSEMNVSTLELGDSALYLCASSLEIGANTEAFFGQGTRLTVV.

Only a few counts were recorded for this clonotype. V gene TRBV27 combines with J gene TRBJ2-7; D is perhaps TRBD2 (5 bases). Trimming left V 10 bases short and J 0 bases short, with 19 bases between. There are 15 residues in the CDR3. From germline, CDR1 is MNHEY and CDR2 SMNVEV (reference sequence). The CDR3 DNA reads TGTGCCACCAGGAGGTTGACCGACGCCTCCTACGAGCAGTACTTC. Translated: CATRRLTDASYEQYF.

The table lists this clonotype with many counts. The chain carries TRBV12-3 or TRBV12-4 and TRBJ2-5; maybe TRBD2 (6 bases). Between the trimmed V and J ends, which lost 4 bases and 5 bases, there was a span of 14 bases. The CDR3 is 14 residues long. The CDR3: CASSYDLGGETQYF. DNA of the CDR3: TGTGCCAGCAGTTACGACCTTGGGGGGGAGACCCAGTACTTC.

This clonotype was counted many times. The rearrangement joins TRBV7-2 to TRBJ1-5; maybe TRBD1 (6 bases). Trimming removed 2 bases at V and 2 bases at J, with 10 bases between. The CDR3 consists of 15 residues. CDR1 SGHTA and CDR2 FQGNSA come from the germline V gene. The CDR3 nucleotides are TGTGCCAGCAGCTTATTCCGGGGGCGCAATCAGCCCCAGCATTTT. Translation gives CASSLFRGRNQPQHF.